One and the same sample provided the 26 T cell receptor beta chains below, sequenced in a study of Ad26.COV2.S vaccination and SARS-CoV-2 variants. Only in-frame clones appear in the TCRdb table, and some are missing; sequencing was by immunoSEQ multiplex PCR. The sample has some 480,000 clones, around nine tenths seen once; the top ten hold 9.5% to 15%. The treatment is: about 20 received Ad26.COV2.S at low or high dose, single or two shots; 5 received placebo; per-sample allocation not given. Collection of samples fell on day 63 after the first vaccine or placebo injection. Specimen: peripheral blood, collected in a trial of Ad26.COV2.S vaccine versus placebo. Source of these receptors: a person between 18 and 59 years old who received the Ad26.COV2.S COVID-19 vaccine or a placebo.

The CDR3 sequence: CASSPWTGRSDEQFF. The CDR3 DNA reads as TGTGCCAGCAGCCCGTGGACAGGGCGTTCCGATGAGCAGTTCTTC. The V call is TRBV6-6, the J call TRBJ2-1; 8 bases fit TRBD1. The germline V gene has CDR1 MNHNY and CDR2 SVGAGI (reference sequence). The V gene end was trimmed by 6 bases and the J gene end by 8 bases; junction bases not matched to a gene: 12. This CDR3 contains 15 residues.

A few counts support this clone. The chain uses TRBV6-5 and TRBJ1-5; 7 positions match TRBD1. The CDR3 is 13 amino acids. Germline V lookup: CDR1 MNHEY, CDR2 SVGAGI. Losses at the gene ends were 4 bases for V and 6 bases for J; bases not matched to a gene: 3. This CDR3 is CASSSQGGQPQHF. The DNA for the CDR3 is TGTGCCAGCAGTTCCCAGGGGGGTCAGCCCCAGCATTTT.

The CDR3 sequence: CAIGRDTDTQYF. The CDR3 bases are TGTGCCATCGGGCGGGACACAGATACGCAGTATTTT. J is TRBJ2-3 and V is TRBV10-3, with TRBD2 as a possible D gene (6 bases). There are 12 residues in the CDR3. Germline values: CDR1 ENHRY, CDR2 SYGVKD. Trimming removed 8 bases at V and 2 bases at J, with 8 bases between.

This chain connects TRBV30 to TRBJ1-5; the match to TRBD1 covers 9 bases. V was pared by 3 bases and J by 4 bases, with 7 bases of the junction left unmatched. The CDR3 has 15 amino acids. Germline CDR1 and CDR2: GTSNPN and SVGIG (reference sequence). The CDR3 DNA reads TGTGCCTGGAGATCGGGACAGGGACCAAATCAGCCCCAGCATTTT. Its protein is CAWRSGQGPNQPQHF.

This clone was recorded at least ten times. The chain joins TRBV6-2 or TRBV6-3 to TRBJ2-7, with 10 positions matching TRBD2. This CDR3 is 17 amino acids long. V dropped 0 bases and J dropped 0; count of bases not matched to a gene: 5. Germline assignment: CDR1 MNHEY and CDR2 SVGEGT. Here the CDR3 reads CASSYSASGSLSYEQYF. DNA for the CDR3: TGTGCCAGCAGTTACTCCGCTAGCGGGAGTCTCTCCTACGAGCAGTACTTC.

The chain joins TRBV27 to TRBJ1-2; the match to TRBD1 covers 9 bases. V trimming: 2 bases; J trimming: 4 bases; junction bases outside the gene matches: 5. Germline V CDR1 and CDR2: MNHEY, SMNVEV (reference sequence). CDR3 size: 15 residues. The CDR3 bases are TGTGCCAGCAGTTTACGCCCACAGGGGGCCTATGGCTACACCTTC. As protein: CASSLRPQGAYGYTF.

This clone was seen many times. Other DNA sequences in this specimen translate into the identical CDR3. This chain uses TRBV2 with TRBJ2-2; 12 positions match TRBD2. The CDR3 is 15 residues long. The V gene's germline CDR1 is SNHLY and CDR2 FYNNEI. Trimming took 6 bases from V and 4 from J; bases not matched to a gene: 3. The CDR3: CASRRLAGVTGELFF. The CDR3 region has the DNA TGTGCCAGCAGAAGACTAGCGGGAGTCACCGGGGAGCTGTTTTTT.

This chain uses TRBV27 with TRBJ1-3; perhaps TRBD1 as D (5 bases). Germline CDR1 and CDR2: MNHEY and SMNVEV (reference sequence). The CDR3 covers 13 residues. V lost 4 bases and J lost 7, with 11 bases in between. CDR3 coding DNA: TGTGCCAGCAGTTCGACAGTATCGAACACCATATATTTT. This translates into CASSSTVSNTIYF.

The rearrangement links TRBV28 to TRBJ1-2; possible D gene TRBD1, 5 bases. Per germline, CDR1 MDHEN and CDR2 SYDVKM. Deletions cut 6 bases from V and 2 bases from J, with 13 bases between. This CDR3 spans 14 amino acids. The CDR3 coding sequence is TGTGCCAGCAGAATTCTGGGACTGAACTATGGCTACACCTTC. Translated: CASRILGLNYGYTF.

This sequence joins TRBV3-1 (or the pseudogene TRBV3-2) and TRBJ1-6; 8 positions match TRBD1. CDR3 length: 17 residues. The germline CDR1 and CDR2 sequences are LGHDT and YNNKEL (reference sequence). The junction had 9 bases not matched to a gene; V was cut back by 0 bases and J by 8 bases. As DNA, the CDR3 is TGTGCCAGCAGCCAAGATGCCTCCGGGACAGGAGATTCACCCCTCCACTTT. Its protein is CASSQDASGTGDSPLHF.

The rearrangement uses TRBV28 and TRBJ1-1, with TRBD1 as a possible D gene (6 bases). In germline, CDR1 is MDHEN, CDR2 SYDVKM. This CDR3 contains 15 residues. Trimming took off 5 bases at V and 4 bases at J, with 17 bases between the two ends. The CDR3 loop reads CASSLGQGFVTEAFF. As DNA, the CDR3 is TGTGCCAGCAGTCTAGGGCAGGGGTTCGTCACTGAAGCTTTCTTT.

The sample holds one count of this clone. This chain connects TRBV23-1 to TRBJ2-2; a weak D match, TRBD1 (7 bases). TRBV23-1 is flagged as an ORF with uncertain function. The CDR3 totals 18 residues. V dropped 2 bases and J dropped 1 base, with 17 bases sitting between them. The CDR3 protein is CASSQNPDREENTGELFF. The DNA for the CDR3 is TGCGCCAGCAGTCAAAATCCCGACAGGGAGGAGAACACCGGGGAGCTGTTTTTT.

V gene TRBV19 combines with J gene TRBJ2-3, with D maybe TRBD1 (6 bases). CDR3 length: 13 amino acids. Deletions cut 5 bases from V and 4 bases from J, with 10 bases between. Germline loops: CDR1 LNHDA, CDR2 SQIVND (reference sequence). The CDR3 reads CASSRTDPDTQYF. For the CDR3, the DNA is TGTGCCAGTAGTCGGACAGACCCAGATACGCAGTATTTT.

This clone appeared once. The chain has TRBV27 and TRBJ2-7; 10 bases line up with TRBD2. V gave up 7 bases and J gave up 2 bases; unmatched junction bases: 8. Germline CDR1 MNHEY, CDR2 SMNVEV (reference sequence). The length of the CDR3 is 15 residues. This CDR3 is CASIPSGRNPYEQYF. In nucleotides, the CDR3 is TGTGCCAGCATCCCTAGCGGGAGAAACCCCTACGAGCAGTACTTC.

The CDR3: CASSSRVSGNTIYF. The DNA of the CDR3 is TGTGCCAGCAGCTCCCGGGTGTCTGGAAACACCATATATTTT. The chain combines TRBV11-2 with TRBJ1-3; D gene uncertain. CDR1 SGHAT and CDR2 FQNNGV come from the germline V gene. The CDR3 is 14 residues long. The V and J ends lost 4 bases and 1 base respectively, with 8 bases between them.

The rearrangement joins TRBV7-2 to TRBJ1-2; the D is unclear. V was pared by 5 bases and J by 0 bases, with 16 bases between. Germline V gene data show CDR1 as SGHTA and CDR2 as FQGNSA. The CDR3 has 16 residues. CDR3 in amino acids: CASSLTAGGTNYGYTF. The CDR3 DNA reads as TGTGCCAGCAGCCTAACAGCGGGCGGGACTAACTATGGCTACACCTTC.

The chain's CDR3 is CASRPSGTSKNSPLHF. The CDR3 coding sequence is TGTGCCAGCAGACCCTCCGGGACGTCGAAGAATTCACCCCTCCACTTT. V gene TRBV6-6 combines with J gene TRBJ1-6, with D possibly TRBD1 on 5 matching bases. In germline, CDR1 is MNHNY, CDR2 SVGAGI (reference sequence). The CDR3 is 16 amino acids. Trimming took off 6 bases at V and 7 bases at J, with 19 bases between the two ends.

This clone showed up just once. The sample contains more than one DNA sequence encoding this CDR3. The genes are TRBV20-1 and TRBJ1-2; D remains unclear. The CDR3 totals 11 residues. The V end was cut by 6 bases, the J end by 8 bases, with 13 bases between. The germline V gene encodes CDR1 DFQATT and CDR2 SNEGSKA (reference sequence). CDR3 in DNA: TGCAGTGCGGAGCGGGGAGGGGGCTACACCTTC. Its protein product is CSAERGGGYTF.

The J gene is TRBJ1-2, the V gene TRBV28; tentatively, D is TRBD1 (5 bases). This CDR3 region has 16 residues. V was pared by 3 bases and J by 8 bases, with 22 bases between. Germline assignment: CDR1 MDHEN and CDR2 SYDVKM. This CDR3 is CASSFQSGGMARGYTF. The CDR3 DNA reads as TGTGCCAGCAGTTTCCAGTCCGGGGGGATGGCTAGGGGCTACACCTTC.

V gene TRBV28 combines with J gene TRBJ1-1; D call uncertain. This CDR3 is 16 amino acids long. V was clipped by 5 bases and J by 8 bases, with 24 bases between them. Germline assignment: CDR1 MDHEN and CDR2 SYDVKM. This CDR3 is CASSPVPLGPLEEAFF. The CDR3 region has the DNA TGTGCCAGCAGTCCTGTCCCATTGGGCCCCTTGGAGGAAGCTTTCTTT.

J is TRBJ1-5 and V is TRBV5-6; D ambiguous. Trimming took 0 bases from V and 4 from J, leaving 17 bases between them. The CDR3 is made up of 17 amino acids. CDR1 is SGHDT and CDR2 is YYEEEE in the germline V gene. This chain's CDR3 is CASSLGMLPSKNQPQHF. The DNA for the CDR3 is TGTGCCAGCAGCTTGGGGATGCTGCCGTCGAAGAATCAGCCCCAGCATTTT.

The chain joins TRBV5-4 to TRBJ2-5, with 11 nucleotides matching TRBD2. CDR3 length equals 17 residues. Unmatched junction bases numbered 5, after V lost 1 base and J lost 0 bases. Germline CDR1 is SGHNT and CDR2 is YYREEE (reference sequence). CDR3 in DNA: TGTGCCAGCAGCTTGCCCGGACTAGCGGGTTACCAAGAGACCCAGTACTTC. Encoded protein: CASSLPGLAGYQETQYF.

In its sample, this clone was seen once. The chain employs TRBV28 and TRBJ2-7, with no clear D. V was clipped by 6 bases and J by 6 bases, with 9 bases between them. CDR1 is MDHEN, CDR2 SYDVKM, per germline. The CDR3 is made up of 11 amino acids. The CDR3: CASSSTLEQYF. CDR3 in DNA: TGTGCCAGCAGCTCAACCCTCGAGCAGTACTTC.

The chain recombines TRBV24-1 with TRBJ2-2; D gene ambiguous. Germline CDR1 KGHDR, CDR2 SFDVKD. Trimming removed 4 bases at V and 3 bases at J, with 8 bases between. This CDR3 has 14 residues. The DNA of the CDR3 is TGTGCCACCAGTGACCTAGGGTACACCGGGGAGCTGTTTTTT. Translation gives CATSDLGYTGELFF.

This clone was observed a single time. V gene TRBV29-1 combines with J gene TRBJ1-2, with D tentatively TRBD1 (6 bases). Looked up from germline, CDR1 is SQVTM and CDR2 is ANQGSEA. The CDR3 runs 12 residues. V lost 6 bases, J lost 10 bases, and 18 bases lay in between. CDR3 nucleotides: TGCAGCGTACTCCGAGGACAGAGTCACTACACCTTC. Translating it yields CSVLRGQSHYTF. Together with reference TRBV29-1 and TRBJ1-2, the CDR3 gives the full variable domain: SAVISQKPSRDICQRGTSLTIQCQVDSQVTMMFWYRQQPGQSLTLIATANQGSEATYESGFVIDKFPISRPNLTFSTLTVSNMSPEDSSIYLCSVLRGQSHYTFGSGTRLTVV.

The chain joins TRBV29-1 to TRBJ2-1; D remains ambiguous. The CDR3 totals 12 residues. Per germline, CDR1 SQVTM and CDR2 ANQGSEA. Trimming shortened V by 4 bases and J by 4 bases, and 8 bases separated the two germline ends. DNA for the CDR3: TGCAGCGTTGGGGTCCAATACAATGAGCAGTTCTTC. Amino acids: CSVGVQYNEQFF.